These 14 T cell receptor beta chains were sequenced from one sample in a study of cytomegalovirus exposure and HLA in healthy donors. The PCR employed 60 Vbeta primers together with 13 Jbeta primers. Sequencing used immunoSEQ multiplex PCR; TCRdb keeps in-frame clones, though not all of them. Recorded for this sample: approximately 110,000 clones. Sequences were obtained from PBMCs. All receptors come from a man younger than 35 in good health and CMV-seronegative.

The gene calls are TRBV5-4 and TRBJ1-1; TRBD1 is a possible D gene (5 bases). V was trimmed by 0 bases and J by 6 bases, leaving 6 bases between them. This CDR3 contains 12 residues. Germline lookup yields CDR1 SGHNT and CDR2 YYREEE (reference sequence). The CDR3 DNA follows: TGTGCCAGCAGCTTGGGGACATCTGAAGCTTTCTTT. This gives the protein CASSLGTSEAFF.

This chain links TRBV27 with TRBJ1-1; 7 nucleotides align to TRBD1. V gave up 7 bases and J gave up 9 bases; unmatched junction bases: 14. Germline CDR1 and CDR2: MNHEY and SMNVEV (reference sequence). The length of the CDR3 is 14 residues. This CDR3 reads CASIPAGTDNKAFF. The CDR3 DNA reads TGTGCCAGCATTCCGGCCGGGACAGATAATAAAGCTTTCTTT.

V is TRBV30 and J is TRBJ1-5; 7 positions match TRBD1. There are 15 residues in the CDR3. Germline CDR1 is GTSNPN and CDR2 is SVGIG (reference sequence). The J segment lost 1 base and the V segment lost 0 bases, leaving 3 bases of the junction unmatched. In nucleotides, the CDR3 is TGTGCCTGGAGTGTAAGGGGGCCGAGCAATCAGCCCCAGCATTTT. It specifies CAWSVRGPSNQPQHF.

The rearrangement links TRBV7-9 to TRBJ2-5; maybe TRBD2 (6 bases). Deletions cut 5 bases from V and 3 bases from J, with 10 bases between. The CDR3 covers 13 residues. Germline V CDR1 and CDR2: SEHNR, FQNEAQ (reference sequence). Here the CDR3 reads CASSPGLKETQYF. CDR3 in DNA: TGTGCCAGCAGCCCGGGACTCAAAGAGACCCAGTACTTC. Using reference TRBV7-9 and TRBJ2-5 for the parts outside the CDR3, the full variable domain is DTGVSQNPRHKITKRGQNVTFRCDPISEHNRLYWYRQTLGQGPEFLTYFQNEAQLEKSRLLSDRFSAERPKGSFSTLEIQRTEQGDSAMYLCASSPGLKETQYFGPGTRLLVL.

V and J are TRBV25-1 and TRBJ1-6; 7 bases align to TRBD1. The ends lost 6 bases at V and 2 bases at J; junction bases unmatched: 7. Germline loops: CDR1 MGHDK, CDR2 SYGVNS. The CDR3 consists of 16 residues. The CDR3 is CASRDVDRAYNSPLHF. The CDR3 DNA follows: TGTGCCAGCAGAGATGTCGACAGGGCCTATAATTCACCCCTCCACTTT.

This chain connects TRBV5-1 to TRBJ2-7; tentatively, D is TRBD1 (6 bases). Germline V gene sequence: CDR1 SGHRS, CDR2 YFSETQ. The CDR3 consists of 16 residues. The ends were cut back, 0 bases at V and 6 bases at J, with 19 bases in the middle. The CDR3 DNA follows: TGCGCCAGCAGCTTGGTTACAGGGCAATTGGTAACCGAGCAGTACTTC. It specifies CASSLVTGQLVTEQYF.

The chain uses TRBV19 and TRBJ2-1; TRBD1 is a possible D gene (6 bases). This CDR3 contains 16 residues. Germline CDR1 LNHDA, CDR2 SQIVND (reference sequence). V lost 5 bases, J lost 5 bases, and 19 bases lay in between. The CDR3 sequence: CASSSIGQPSDNEQFF. CDR3 nucleotides: TGTGCCAGTAGTTCGATAGGACAGCCGTCCGACAATGAGCAGTTCTTC.

This chain links TRBV4-2 with TRBJ1-1; D uncertain. V was clipped by 0 bases and J by 10 bases, with 15 bases between them. The CDR3 has 14 residues. Germline assignment: CDR1 LGHNA and CDR2 YNFKEQ. The CDR3, as DNA: TGTGCCAGCAGCCAAGACGGCGGGATCAGCAGAGCTTTCTTT. Its translation: CASSQDGGISRAFF.

The CDR3 loop reads CASSLGGATNEKLFF. The DNA for the CDR3 is TGTGCCAGCAGCTTGGGCGGGGCAACTAATGAAAAACTGTTTTTT. The J gene is TRBJ1-4, the V gene TRBV5-4, with D unclear. Germline CDR1 reads SGHNT; CDR2 reads YYREEE (reference sequence). Between the trimmed V and J ends, which lost 0 bases and 0 bases, there was a span of 6 bases. CDR3 length equals 15 residues.

The J gene is TRBJ1-5, the V gene TRBV7-8, with D possibly being TRBD1 (5 bases). CDR3 length: 15 residues. The ends were cut back, 5 bases at V and 4 bases at J, with 15 bases in the middle. The germline gives CDR1 SGHVS, CDR2 FQNEAQ. This chain's CDR3 is CASSLDRQRNQPQHF. The CDR3 nucleotides are TGTGCCAGCAGCCTCGACCGACAGAGGAATCAGCCCCAGCATTTT. Together with reference TRBV7-8 and TRBJ1-5, the CDR3 gives the full variable domain: GAGVSQSPRYKVAKRGQDVALRCDPISGHVSLFWYQQALGQGPEFLTYFQNEAQLDKSGLPSDRFFAERPEGSVSTLKIQRTQQEDSAVYLCASSLDRQRNQPQHFGDGTRLSIL.

The gene calls are TRBV5-1 and TRBJ2-3, with 7 bases aligning to TRBD2. Losses at the gene ends were 0 bases for V and 6 bases for J; bases not matched to a gene: 13. This CDR3 spans 17 amino acids. Looked up from germline, CDR1 is SGHRS and CDR2 is YFSETQ. The CDR3 protein is CASSLDLTSTFGDTQYF. The CDR3 DNA follows: TGCGCCAGCAGCTTGGACCTGACTAGCACATTTGGGGATACGCAGTATTTT.

This chain joins TRBV7-8 and TRBJ2-7; D is undetermined. Trimming pared 3 bases from V and 5 bases from J, leaving 14 bases between. Germline CDR1 is SGHVS and CDR2 is FQNEAQ. The CDR3 is 14 amino acids. As DNA, the CDR3 is TGTGCCAGCAGCTTGAGCGATCCACGGGACGAGCAGTACTTC. Its protein product is CASSLSDPRDEQYF.

J is TRBJ1-2 and V is TRBV4-2; D possibly corresponds to TRBD1 (6 bases). Germline assignment: CDR1 LGHNA and CDR2 YNFKEQ. V was shortened by 0 bases and J by 6 bases, with 11 bases between the two germline ends. The CDR3 runs to 14 residues. CDR3 in DNA: TGTGCCAGCAGCCAAGATGGGGGGGCTGATGGCTACACCTTC. It yields the protein CASSQDGGADGYTF.

The genes are TRBV29-1 and TRBJ1-1; TRBD1 agrees at 8 bases. Germline lookup yields CDR1 SQVTM and CDR2 ANQGSEA. CDR3 length: 13 amino acids. V shed 8 bases and J 4 bases; nucleotides not matched to a gene: 9. The DNA of the CDR3 is TGCAGCCTACGGCGACAGGGGAGCACTGAAGCTTTCTTT. It translates to CSLRRQGSTEAFF.